The clone carrying this T cell receptor (beta chain) showed up just a few times. Clones were sequenced by immunoSEQ multiplex PCR, and TCRdb holds only the in-frame ones, with some missing. The data hold thousands of clones, with 85% observed a single time. This sample stems from a study of brain metastases from non-small cell lung cancer. Material: tumor-adjacent normal tissue. This receptor was taken from a donor aged 40 or over with non-small cell lung cancer.

The CDR3 sequence: CASRGDVSGNTIYF. The CDR3 DNA follows: TGTGCCAGCAGAGGGGATGTCTCTGGAAACACCATATATTTT. J is TRBJ1-3 and V is TRBV2; possibly TRBD1 for D (5 bases). This CDR3 contains 14 residues. CDR1 and CDR2 from the germline V gene are SNHLY and FYNNEI. V lost 6 bases and J 0 bases, leaving 9 bases between the germline ends.